Shown below are 18 T cell receptor beta chains from a single sample sequenced in a study of CD8 T cells in Susac syndrome. Roughly 0.45 to 1 ug RNA was reverse transcribed with random hexamers. TCRdb fed the immunoSEQ multiplex PCR reads into MiXCR, producing one record per CDR3 protein. The sample contains approximately 100,000 distinct CDR3 sequences, 94% of which appear only once. The sample comprised CD8+ T cells from PBMCs. The receptors derive from a human donor with Susac syndrome.

The chain employs TRBV11-2 and TRBJ1-1, with D unresolved. The ends were cut back, 7 bases at V and 0 bases at J, with 12 bases in the middle. The germline gives CDR1 SGHAT, CDR2 FQNNGV. CDR3 size: 14 residues. The CDR3 sequence is CASTDLPMNTEAFF. CDR3 DNA: TGTGCCAGCACGGACTTACCCATGAACACTGAAGCTTTCTTT.

The chain couples TRBV12-3 or TRBV12-4 to TRBJ1-5; D call uncertain. V was clipped by 4 bases and J by 0 bases, with 7 bases between them. The CDR3 runs to 14 residues. The CDR3 loop reads CASSWSGSNQPQHF. The CDR3 bases are TGTGCCAGCAGTTGGAGCGGTAGCAATCAGCCCCAGCATTTT.

The rearrangement joins TRBV5-6 to TRBJ2-2; tentative D call: TRBD2 (6 bases). Germline V gene lookup returns CDR1 SGHDT and CDR2 YYEEEE. Trimming shortened V by 4 bases and J by 3 bases, and 10 bases separated the two germline ends. This CDR3 has 14 residues. For the CDR3, the DNA is TGTGCCAGCAGCCAAGGGACTGACACCGGGGAGCTGTTTTTT. This encodes CASSQGTDTGELFF.

CDR3 sequence (DNA): TGTGCCAGCGCCAGCCCCTACGAGCAGTACTTC. This encodes CASASPYEQYF. The rearrangement joins TRBV12-3 or TRBV12-4 to TRBJ2-7, with unresolved D. This CDR3 region has 11 residues. Trimming left V 8 bases short and J 2 bases short, with 7 bases between.

The chain links TRBV6-5 to TRBJ2-5, with a weak D call TRBD1 (5 bases). CDR1 and CDR2 from the germline V gene are MNHEY and SVGAGI. Trimming removed 4 bases at V and 5 bases at J, with 14 bases between. CDR3 size: 14 residues. CDR3 coding DNA: TGTGCCAGCAGTTCGCAGGGCTTTGGGGAGACCCAGTACTTC. Its protein is CASSSQGFGETQYF.

The gene calls are TRBV28 and TRBJ1-5; D remains unclear. Trimming pared 2 bases from V and 7 bases from J, leaving 6 bases between. This CDR3 spans 12 amino acids. Per germline, CDR1 MDHEN and CDR2 SYDVKM. The CDR3 DNA reads TGTGCCAGCAGTTTACCAAGGCAGCCCCAGCATTTT. Translating gives CASSLPRQPQHF.

The rearrangement links TRBV5-1 to TRBJ2-7, with 8 nucleotides matching TRBD1. The germline V gene encodes CDR1 SGHRS and CDR2 YFSETQ. The CDR3 consists of 13 residues. Trimming removed 5 bases from V and 5 bases from J; junction bases left unmatched: 6. DNA of the CDR3: TGCGCCAGCAGGTTGACAGGGGCCGACGAGCAGTACTTC. Translation: CASRLTGADEQYF.

This chain links TRBV11-2 with TRBJ2-1; TRBD2 might be the D (5 bases). The CDR3 covers 12 residues. V shed 4 bases and J shed 10 bases, with 11 bases lying between them. Germline V gene data show CDR1 as SGHAT and CDR2 as FQNNGV. CDR3 sequence (DNA): TGTGCCAGCAGCTGGGCTGGAGGCGAGCAGTTCTTC. Its protein is CASSWAGGEQFF.

The V gene is TRBV6-5, the J gene TRBJ2-2; D could derive from TRBD1 or TRBD2 (6 bases each). Trimming cost V 0 bases and J 7 bases, with 12 bases left between them. The CDR3 spans 15 residues. Germline V gene sequence: CDR1 MNHEY, CDR2 SVGAGI. CDR3 coding DNA: TGTGCCAGCAGTTACTCTAGGGGGGCGGTCGGGGAGCTGTTTTTT. Its translation: CASSYSRGAVGELFF.

The J gene is TRBJ1-5, the V gene TRBV12-3 or TRBV12-4; possibly TRBD1 for D (6 bases). CDR3 length equals 14 residues. V lost 5 bases and J 3 bases, leaving 11 bases between the germline ends. The CDR3 nucleotides read TGTGCCAGCAGTGACCGGACAGTCAATCAGCCCCAGCATTTT. Protein product: CASSDRTVNQPQHF.

The rearrangement joins TRBV7-3 to TRBJ2-1; a weak D match, TRBD1 (6 bases). The CDR3 is made up of 15 amino acids. Between the trimmed V and J ends, which lost 0 bases and 3 bases, there was a span of 9 bases. Germline CDR1 reads SGHTA; CDR2 reads FQGTGA. The CDR3 DNA reads TGTGCCAGCAGCTTAACAACAGGGCGCTACAATGAGCAGTTCTTC. Translation: CASSLTTGRYNEQFF.

The chain has TRBV5-6 and TRBJ2-3; D is perhaps TRBD1 (7 bases). CDR3 size: 13 residues. Germline assignment: CDR1 SGHDT and CDR2 YYEEEE. V shed 0 bases and J shed 13 bases, with 15 bases lying between them. The DNA for the CDR3 is TGTGCCAGCAGCTTGGGACGAACAGGGGAGGAGTATTTT. As protein: CASSLGRTGEEYF.

The chain uses TRBV7-8 and TRBJ2-1; 7 nucleotides agree with TRBD1. The CDR3 runs 17 residues. Germline CDR1 reads SGHVS; CDR2 reads FQNEAQ. V shed 5 bases, J shed 0 bases, and the junction held 10 bases outside the gene matches. CDR3: CASSPDRFPGSYNEQFF. The DNA for the CDR3 is TGTGCCAGCAGCCCGGACAGGTTCCCTGGCTCCTACAATGAGCAGTTCTTC.

This clonotype was recorded only once. V is TRBV3-1 and J is TRBJ2-7; 11 bases are shared with TRBD2. There are 15 residues in the CDR3. The ends lost 3 bases at V and 6 bases at J; junction bases unmatched: 7. Germline values: CDR1 LGHDT, CDR2 YNNKEL (reference sequence). The CDR3 reads CASSQPLAGAPEQYF. The DNA of the CDR3 is TGTGCCAGCAGCCAGCCACTAGCGGGGGCTCCCGAGCAGTACTTC.

The chain couples TRBV12-3 or TRBV12-4 to TRBJ2-7; 8 bases line up with TRBD2. Trimming cost V 4 bases and J 3 bases; bases outside gene matches: 5. The CDR3 is 14 amino acids. The CDR3 region has the DNA TGTGCCAGCAGTTCAGGGACTAGAGGCTACGAGCAGTACTTC. Amino acids: CASSSGTRGYEQYF.

The CDR3 DNA reads as TGTGCCAGCAGCTTAGAAGACACCGGGGAGCTGTTTTTT. Protein sequence: CASSLEDTGELFF. This sequence joins TRBV7-9 and TRBJ2-2; D gene ambiguous. The CDR3 extends over 13 amino acids. Germline lookup yields CDR1 SEHNR and CDR2 FQNEAQ (reference sequence). V lost 1 base, J lost 3 bases, and 3 bases lay in between.

This CDR3 reads CASRPGTDYGYTF. CDR3 nucleotide sequence: TGTGCCAGCCGACCCGGGACAGACTATGGCTACACCTTC. This chain links TRBV9 with TRBJ1-2; the match to TRBD1 covers 7 bases. Germline V CDR1 and CDR2: SGDLS, YYNGEE. The CDR3 totals 13 residues. Trimming cost V 7 bases and J 3 bases; bases outside gene matches: 6.

This chain links TRBV13 with TRBJ2-5; 11 positions agree with TRBD2. V dropped 0 bases and J dropped 3; count of bases not matched to a gene: 0. Germline CDR1 and CDR2: PRHDT and FYEKMQ (reference sequence). The CDR3 runs to 15 residues. CDR3: CASSLGTSGEETQYF. In nucleotides, the CDR3 is TGTGCCAGCAGCTTAGGGACTAGCGGGGAAGAGACCCAGTACTTC.